A single sample gave rise to the 19 T cell receptor beta chains below, sequenced in a study of T-cell reconstitution after alpha-beta-depleted transplantation in children. During its preparation, the TCRbeta library received unique molecular identifiers. Each CDR3 protein gets one entry after TCRdb re-called the PCR reads with MiXCR. The sample contains almost 250,000 distinct CDR3 sequences, about 25% of which appear only once. The input for sequencing was PBMCs, taken before TCRalphabeta/CD19-depleted stem cell transplant. These receptors all stem from a girl under 10 years old with Fanconi anemia, due to receive a stem cell transplant.

This clonotype has at least ten counts. This sequence joins TRBV20-1 and TRBJ2-7; 10 nucleotides match TRBD1. With 5 bases clipped from V and 3 bases from J, the junction kept 10 bases outside the gene matches. The CDR3 loop spans 15 amino acids. CDR1 and CDR2 from the germline V gene are DFQATT and SNEGSKA (reference sequence). The CDR3 reads CSAWTGGVTSYEQYF. CDR3 DNA sequence: TGCAGTGCTTGGACAGGGGGAGTAACAAGCTACGAGCAGTACTTC.

The rearrangement joins TRBV12-3 or TRBV12-4 to TRBJ1-5, with 8 positions matching TRBD1. The CDR3 has 14 residues. Trimming took 3 bases from V and 7 from J; bases not matched to a gene: 5. The CDR3 bases are TGTGCCAGCAGTTTCGGACAGGGCGTCCAGCCCCAGCATTTT. It codes for CASSFGQGVQPQHF.

This chain links TRBV20-1 with TRBJ2-2; D unclear. The CDR3 extends over 14 amino acids. Germline CDR1 DFQATT, CDR2 SNEGSKA (reference sequence). The germline V and J ends were trimmed by 0 bases and 5 bases, with 10 bases remaining between them. In DNA form, the CDR3 reads TGCAGTGCTAGAGATGTAAGGGCGACCGGGGAGCTGTTTTTT. Translation: CSARDVRATGELFF.

The J gene is TRBJ2-7, the V gene TRBV7-9; possibly TRBD2 for D (5 bases). Trimming took 5 bases from V and 7 from J, leaving 18 bases between them. The CDR3 length is 14 residues. Germline assignment: CDR1 SEHNR and CDR2 FQNEAQ (reference sequence). The CDR3 DNA sequence: TGTGCCAGCAGCCCACTACCCTCCTCGGGGGAGCAGTACTTC. It translates to CASSPLPSSGEQYF.

Many counts were recorded for this clonotype. This rearrangement joins TRBV25-1 to TRBJ1-2; perhaps TRBD1 as D (5 bases). V lost 6 bases and J lost 0, with 17 bases in between. Germline V gene data show CDR1 as MGHDK and CDR2 as SYGVNS. This CDR3 has 16 amino acids. The CDR3: CASSVTGGNSNYGYTF. DNA for the CDR3: TGTGCCAGCAGCGTCACAGGAGGAAACTCTAACTATGGCTACACCTTC.

The rearrangement joins TRBV27 to TRBJ2-1; the D gene is possibly TRBD2 (6 bases). This CDR3 spans 14 amino acids. With 0 bases removed from V and 7 bases from J, the gap between germline ends came to 10 bases. Germline lookup yields CDR1 MNHEY and CDR2 SMNVEV (reference sequence). CDR3 in DNA: TGTGCCAGCAGTTTATCCCGGGACTTGAATGAGCAGTTCTTC. Translation: CASSLSRDLNEQFF.

The rearrangement uses TRBV25-1 and TRBJ2-7; TRBD1 matches 8 bases. From germline, CDR1 is MGHDK and CDR2 SYGVNS. J gave up 0 bases and V 2 bases, and 12 bases lay outside the gene matches. The CDR3 covers 18 residues. CDR3 nucleotide sequence: TGTGCCAGCAGTGAAAATCCCCCCGGGACAGGACCCTCCTACGAGCAGTACTTC. Residues: CASSENPPGTGPSYEQYF.

This clonotype was seen only a few times. This chain links TRBV29-1 with TRBJ2-7; D is uncertain. Trimming removed 1 base from V and 3 bases from J, with 4 bases in between. The CDR3 is 11 residues long. Germline-derived CDR1 and CDR2 are SQVTM and ANQGSEA. CDR3 in DNA: TGCAGCGTTGAAGTGTTCTACGAGCAGTACTTC. Translated, it gives CSVEVFYEQYF.

This clonotype was seen ten or more times. The DNA of the CDR3 is TGTGCCAGCAGTCAACCCTACCGGGACGCATACACCGGGGAGCTGTTTTTT. Encoded protein: CASSQPYRDAYTGELFF. The rearrangement joins TRBV12-3 or TRBV12-4 to TRBJ2-2, with D perhaps TRBD1 or TRBD2 (5 bases each). Trimming took off 5 bases at V and 3 bases at J, with 19 bases between the two ends. The CDR3 consists of 17 residues.

This clonotype has at least ten counts. The chain recombines TRBV25-1 with TRBJ2-7; D is uncertain. CDR1 is MGHDK and CDR2 is SYGVNS in the germline V gene. V was trimmed by 1 base and J by 0 bases, leaving 10 bases between them. The CDR3 runs 15 residues. The CDR3 region is CASSESGILSYEQYF. CDR3 DNA: TGTGCCAGCAGTGAATCAGGAATACTCTCCTACGAGCAGTACTTC.

In its sample, this clonotype was seen a few times. V gene TRBV20-1 combines with J gene TRBJ2-5; TRBD1 is a possible D gene (6 bases). V lost 7 bases, J lost 5 bases, and 14 bases lay in between. This CDR3 comprises 12 residues. Germline V CDR1 and CDR2: DFQATT, SNEGSKA (reference sequence). Here the CDR3 DNA reads TGCAGTGGCCCAAACAGGGCGGAGACCCAGTACTTC. Protein product: CSGPNRAETQYF.

J is TRBJ1-1 and V is TRBV11-2; D uncertain. Germline CDR1 reads SGHAT; CDR2 reads FQNNGV. The CDR3 length is 13 residues. The V end was cut by 1 base, the J end by 3 bases, with 6 bases between. DNA for the CDR3: TGTGCCAGCAGCTTAGTTTCGGACACTGAAGCTTTCTTT. The encoded protein is CASSLVSDTEAFF.

V is TRBV5-6 and J is TRBJ2-5, with D perhaps being TRBD1 or TRBD2 (5 bases each). Germline V lookup: CDR1 SGHDT, CDR2 YYEEEE. This CDR3 has 18 residues. Trimming removed 0 bases at V and 4 bases at J, with 22 bases between. In nucleotides, the CDR3 is TGTGCCAGCAGCTTGGAGGTTACTTCGGGGCGAACAGGAGAGACCCAGTACTTC. This codes for CASSLEVTSGRTGETQYF.

In its sample, this clonotype was seen many times. V usage is TRBV20-1 and J usage is TRBJ2-1, with TRBD2 matching 9 bases. Trimming at V came to 6 bases and at J to 0 bases, leaving 6 bases not matched to a gene. The CDR3 extends over 15 amino acids. Germline V gene sequence: CDR1 DFQATT, CDR2 SNEGSKA (reference sequence). The CDR3 is CSAPLAGDSYNEQFF. CDR3 DNA: TGCAGTGCACCCTTAGCGGGGGACTCCTACAATGAGCAGTTCTTC.

This clonotype was counted many times. The chain recombines TRBV25-1 with TRBJ1-1; D is unresolved. The V gene lost 6 bases and the J gene lost 4 bases, with 12 bases spanning the gap. Germline lookup yields CDR1 MGHDK and CDR2 SYGVNS. CDR3 length equals 13 residues. CDR3 residues: CASRDDTSTEAFF. CDR3 bases: TGTGCCAGCAGGGACGACACTAGCACTGAAGCTTTCTTT. Complete variable domain (other parts from reference TRBV25-1 and TRBJ1-1): EADIYQTPRYLVIGTGKKITLECSQTMGHDKMYWYQQDPGMELHLIHYSYGVNSTEKGDLSSESTVSRIRTEHFPLTLESARPSHTSQYLCASRDDTSTEAFFGQGTRLTVV.

This clonotype was seen many times. The V call is TRBV4-2, the J call TRBJ2-7, with D tentatively TRBD1 (5 bases). The CDR3 extends over 14 amino acids. V was trimmed by 3 bases and J by 5 bases, leaving 14 bases between them. The germline CDR1 and CDR2 sequences are LGHNA and YNFKEQ. CDR3 region: CASSHPNARDEQYF. The CDR3 bases are TGTGCCAGCAGCCACCCTAACGCCAGGGACGAGCAGTACTTC.

This rearrangement joins TRBV20-1 to TRBJ2-5; 11 nucleotides line up with TRBD1. The CDR3 loop spans 14 amino acids. Trimming at V came to 5 bases and at J to 0 bases, leaving 2 bases not matched to a gene. Germline loops: CDR1 DFQATT, CDR2 SNEGSKA (reference sequence). The CDR3 DNA reads TGCAGTGCTGGGACAGGGGGTGACCAAGAGACCCAGTACTTC. It translates to CSAGTGGDQETQYF.

This clonotype was counted between two and nine times. The gene calls are TRBV28 and TRBJ2-5; D is perhaps TRBD2 (6 bases). The V gene lost 3 bases and the J gene lost 5 bases, with 10 bases spanning the gap. This CDR3 region has 13 residues. Germline loops: CDR1 MDHEN, CDR2 SYDVKM. The CDR3 reads CASSFGGYETQYF. CDR3 coding DNA: TGTGCCAGCAGTTTCGGGGGTTATGAGACCCAGTACTTC.

This clonotype came up many times. The chain carries TRBV5-1 and TRBJ2-1; the D gene could be TRBD1 or TRBD2 (6 bases each). The germline CDR1 and CDR2 sequences are SGHRS and YFSETQ. The V and J ends lost 0 bases and 7 bases respectively, with 8 bases between them. CDR3 size: 13 residues. The CDR3 loop is CASSLGGANEQFF. As DNA, the CDR3 is TGCGCCAGCAGCTTGGGGGGGGCGAATGAGCAGTTCTTC.